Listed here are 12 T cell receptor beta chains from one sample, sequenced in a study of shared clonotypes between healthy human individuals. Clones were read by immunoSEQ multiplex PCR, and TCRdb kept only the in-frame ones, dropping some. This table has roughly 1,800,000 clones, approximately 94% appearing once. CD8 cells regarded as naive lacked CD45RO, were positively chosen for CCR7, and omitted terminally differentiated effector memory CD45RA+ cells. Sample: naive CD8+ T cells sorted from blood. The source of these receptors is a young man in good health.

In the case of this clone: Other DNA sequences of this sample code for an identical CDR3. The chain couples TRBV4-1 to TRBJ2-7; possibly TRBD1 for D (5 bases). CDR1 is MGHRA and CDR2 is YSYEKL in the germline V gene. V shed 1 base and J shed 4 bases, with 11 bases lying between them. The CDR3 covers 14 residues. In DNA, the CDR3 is TGCGCCAGCAGCCAAGCGCAGGGCGGATACGAGCAGTACTTC. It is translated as CASSQAQGGYEQYF.

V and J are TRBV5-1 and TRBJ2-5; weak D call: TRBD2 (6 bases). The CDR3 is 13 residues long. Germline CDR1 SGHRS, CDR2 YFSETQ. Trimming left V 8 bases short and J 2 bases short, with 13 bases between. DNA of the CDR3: TGCGCCAGTCAGACTAGACTTCAAGAGACCCAGTACTTC. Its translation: CASQTRLQETQYF.

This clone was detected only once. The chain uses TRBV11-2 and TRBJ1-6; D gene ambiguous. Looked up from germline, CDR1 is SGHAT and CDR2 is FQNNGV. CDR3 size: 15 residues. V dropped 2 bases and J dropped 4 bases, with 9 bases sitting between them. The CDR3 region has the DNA TGTGCCAGCAGCTTAAATCCAGATTATAATTCACCCCTCCACTTT. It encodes CASSLNPDYNSPLHF.

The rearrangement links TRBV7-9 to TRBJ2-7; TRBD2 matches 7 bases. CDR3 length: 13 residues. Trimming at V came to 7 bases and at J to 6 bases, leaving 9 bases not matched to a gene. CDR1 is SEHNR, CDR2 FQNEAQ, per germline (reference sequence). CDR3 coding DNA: TGTGCCAGCACAGTCGCGGGGGTAATCGAGCAGTACTTC. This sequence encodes CASTVAGVIEQYF. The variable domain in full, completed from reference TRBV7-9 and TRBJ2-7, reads DTGVSQNPRHKITKRGQNVTFRCDPISEHNRLYWYRQTLGQGPEFLTYFQNEAQLEKSRLLSDRFSAERPKGSFSTLEIQRTEQGDSAMYLCASTVAGVIEQYFGPGTRLTVT.

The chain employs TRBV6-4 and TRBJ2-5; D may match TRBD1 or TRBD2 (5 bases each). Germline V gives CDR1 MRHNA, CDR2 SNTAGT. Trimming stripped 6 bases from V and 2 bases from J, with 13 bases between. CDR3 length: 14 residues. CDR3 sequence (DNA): TGTGCCAGCAGCCGGGACGGATTTCAAGAGACCCAGTACTTC. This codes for CASSRDGFQETQYF.

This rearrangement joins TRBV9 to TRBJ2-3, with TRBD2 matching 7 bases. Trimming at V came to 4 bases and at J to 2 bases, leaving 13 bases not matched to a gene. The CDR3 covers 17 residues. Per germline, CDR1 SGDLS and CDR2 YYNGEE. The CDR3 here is CASSSAGAGASTDTQYF. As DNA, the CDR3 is TGTGCCAGCAGCTCCGCGGGAGCCGGTGCGTCCACAGATACGCAGTATTTT. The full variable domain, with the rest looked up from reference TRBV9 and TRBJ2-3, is DSGVTQTPKHLITATGQRVTLRCSPRSGDLSVYWYQQSLDQGLQFLIQYYNGEERAKGNILERFSAQQFPDLHSELNLSSLELGDSALYFCASSSAGAGASTDTQYFGPGTRLTVL.

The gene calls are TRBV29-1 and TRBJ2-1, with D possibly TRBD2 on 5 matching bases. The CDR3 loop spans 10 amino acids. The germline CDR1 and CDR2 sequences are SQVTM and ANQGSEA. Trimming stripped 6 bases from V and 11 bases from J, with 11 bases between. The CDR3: CSVEDSQQFF. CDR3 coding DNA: TGCAGCGTCGAGGACTCCCAGCAGTTCTTC.

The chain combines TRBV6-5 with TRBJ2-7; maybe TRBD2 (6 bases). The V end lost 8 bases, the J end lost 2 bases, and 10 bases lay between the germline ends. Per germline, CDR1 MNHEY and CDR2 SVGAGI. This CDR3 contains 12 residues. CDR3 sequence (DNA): TGTGCCAGCGGGGACTCGCCCTACGAGCAGTACTTC. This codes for CASGDSPYEQYF.

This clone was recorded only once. In DNA form, the CDR3 reads TGTGCCAGCAGCCGGCGGGGGGGCGTTAGAGATACGCAGTATTTT. It is translated as CASSRRGGVRDTQYF. The chain employs TRBV13 and TRBJ2-3; TRBD2 matches 9 bases. The CDR3 consists of 15 residues. The V gene end was trimmed by 5 bases and the J gene end by 5 bases; junction bases not matched to a gene: 8. The V gene's germline CDR1 is PRHDT and CDR2 FYEKMQ (reference sequence).

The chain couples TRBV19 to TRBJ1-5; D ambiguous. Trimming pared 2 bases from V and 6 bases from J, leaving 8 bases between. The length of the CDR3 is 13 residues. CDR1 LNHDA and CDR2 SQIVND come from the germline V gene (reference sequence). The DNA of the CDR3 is TGTGCCAGTAGTATATTCTCAGTTCAGCCCCAGCATTTT. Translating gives CASSIFSVQPQHF.

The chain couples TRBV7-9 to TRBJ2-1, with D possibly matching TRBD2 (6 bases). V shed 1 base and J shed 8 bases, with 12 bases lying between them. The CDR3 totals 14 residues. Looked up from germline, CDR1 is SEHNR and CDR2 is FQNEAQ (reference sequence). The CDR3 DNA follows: TGTGCCAGCAGCTTAGGGCTAGCGTGGGATGAGCAGTTCTTC. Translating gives CASSLGLAWDEQFF.

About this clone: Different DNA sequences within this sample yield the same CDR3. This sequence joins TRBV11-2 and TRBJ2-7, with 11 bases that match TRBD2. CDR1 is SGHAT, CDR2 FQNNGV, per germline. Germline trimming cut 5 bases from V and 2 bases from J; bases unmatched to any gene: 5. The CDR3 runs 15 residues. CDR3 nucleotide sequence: TGTGCCAGCAGCCTCGGGACTAGCGGAACCTACGAGCAGTACTTC. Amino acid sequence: CASSLGTSGTYEQYF.